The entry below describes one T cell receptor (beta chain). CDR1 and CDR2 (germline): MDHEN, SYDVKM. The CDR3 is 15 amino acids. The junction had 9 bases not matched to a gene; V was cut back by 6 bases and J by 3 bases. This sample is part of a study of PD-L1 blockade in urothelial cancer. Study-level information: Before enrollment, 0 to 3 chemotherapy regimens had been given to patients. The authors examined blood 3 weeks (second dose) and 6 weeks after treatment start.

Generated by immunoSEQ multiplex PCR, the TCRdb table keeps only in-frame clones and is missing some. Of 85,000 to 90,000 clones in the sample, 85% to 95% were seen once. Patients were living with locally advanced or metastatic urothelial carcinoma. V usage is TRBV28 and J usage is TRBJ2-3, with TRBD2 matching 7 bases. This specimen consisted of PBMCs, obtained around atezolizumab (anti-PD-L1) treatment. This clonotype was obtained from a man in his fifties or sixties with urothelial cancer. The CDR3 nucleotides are TGTGCCAGCAGGAGGGGAGGGGTTGGGACAGATACGCAGTATTTT. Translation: CASRRGGVGTDTQYF.